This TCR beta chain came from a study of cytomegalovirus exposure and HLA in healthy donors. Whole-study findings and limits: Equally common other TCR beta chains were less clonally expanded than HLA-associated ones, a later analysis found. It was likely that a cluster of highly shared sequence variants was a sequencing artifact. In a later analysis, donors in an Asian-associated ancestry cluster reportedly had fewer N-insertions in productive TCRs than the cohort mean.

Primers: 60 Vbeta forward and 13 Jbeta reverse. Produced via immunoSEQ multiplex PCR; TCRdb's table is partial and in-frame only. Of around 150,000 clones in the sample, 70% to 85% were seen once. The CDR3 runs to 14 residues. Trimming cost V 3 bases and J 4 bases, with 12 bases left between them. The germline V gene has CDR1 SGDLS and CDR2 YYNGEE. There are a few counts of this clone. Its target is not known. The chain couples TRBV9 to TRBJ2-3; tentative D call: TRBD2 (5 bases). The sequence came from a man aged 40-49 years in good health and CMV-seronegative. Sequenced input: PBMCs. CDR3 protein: CASSAGRGSDTQYF. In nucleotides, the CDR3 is TGTGCCAGCAGCGCTGGTCGGGGTTCAGATACGCAGTATTTT.